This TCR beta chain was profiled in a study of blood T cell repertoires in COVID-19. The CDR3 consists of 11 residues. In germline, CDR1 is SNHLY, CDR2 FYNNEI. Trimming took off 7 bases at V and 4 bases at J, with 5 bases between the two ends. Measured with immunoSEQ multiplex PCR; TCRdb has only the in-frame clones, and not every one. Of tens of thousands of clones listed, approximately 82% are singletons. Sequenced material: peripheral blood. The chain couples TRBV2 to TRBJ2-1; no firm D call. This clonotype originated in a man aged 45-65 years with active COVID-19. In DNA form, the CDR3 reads TGTGCCAGCACGAGATACAATGAGCAGTTCTTC. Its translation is CASTRYNEQFF.